This record looks at one TCR beta chain sequence and its context. In this sample, this clonotype turned up a few times. The antigen this receptor binds is unknown. Base qualities are not at hand, and no much larger clone is one base apart. Every donor was a healthy Caucasian. Three pairs of female monozygotic twins, all aged about 18 to 30 years, made up the twin cohort. The RNA used for TCR libraries was isolated from peripheral blood mononuclear cells. The sample belongs to a study of identical twins (dated by TCRdb to 2016 to 2017). About the full investigation: TCR alpha and beta repertoires from monozygotic twins, unrelated adults of various ages and cord blood were deep-sequenced to test whether fetal clonotypes persist. To rule out contamination, replicate twin experiments were performed at different times with different library preparation protocols. Results and caveats for the whole study, not just this receptor: Zero-insertion analyses could be partly confounded by invariant T cells such as MAIT and iNKT, although diverse VJ usage argued against such confounding for most clonotypes. Recombination models systematically underestimated out-of-frame TCR alpha sharing in monozygotic twins but agreed with sharing between unrelated individuals. In beta out-of-frame sequences, excess twin sharing was weaker, because having fewer shared sequences lowered the signal-to-noise ratio. Because the same donors could not be followed over many years, conclusions were based on cross-sectional statistical analysis. Compared with coincidental sharing between unrelated individuals, an excess of low generation-probability sequences was observed among out-of-frame TCR alpha sequences shared between twins. Fewer insertions were carried by abundant cord blood beta clonotypes, a similar but weaker trend appeared in young adult naive repertoires, and no such trend appeared in memory repertoires.

The method behind the library was 5' RACE. Data came from an Illumina HiSeq 2000. A universal primer binding site was added through template switching, and the final cDNA carried a unique molecular identifier so that TCR cDNA molecules could be counted accurately. Specific primers in the conserved constant-segment region were used to synthesize first-strand cDNA for TCR alpha and beta chains. Each cDNA library was double barcoded, with a SMART-Mk sample barcode plus Illumina barcodes, to control for contamination. Two successive PCR steps introduced TruSeq adapter sequences along with Illumina sample barcodes. TCR alpha and beta cDNA libraries were sequenced on the Illumina HiSeq platform with custom primers. In the authors' own workflow: Raw reads were processed with MiGEC to extract unique molecular identifiers, and MiXCR was used to determine CDR3 positions. Recombination models were inferred per individual with the repgenHMM and IGoR tools using an EM algorithm. Shared clonotypes were analyzed with the tcR package in R, and sharing was normalized by the product of cloneset sizes. To study raw recombination without the effects of thymic and clonal selection, out-of-frame nonproductive sequences were analyzed. Starting from the raw public reads, TCRdb applied fastp trimming at Q25, assembled clones with MiXCR and retained in-frame beta chains. Rows with one shared CDR3 protein collapse into an entry with the most common genes and DNA. These V and J calls rely on TCRdb rather than the paper's analysis. This sample holds 500,000 to 700,000 distinct CDR3 sequences; less than 9% were observed only once. 1.6% of the sample comes from the top ten.

In the germline V gene (reference sequence), CDR1 corresponds to MNHEY and CDR2 to SMNVEV. The trim is 4 bases for V and 0 bases for J, with a gap of 16 bases between the germline ends. The CDR3 goes from the cysteine to the phenylalanine over 17 residues. Solely the CDR3 DNA is kept, with 51 bases framed from the first base. These same data were also listed under a study on yellow fever vaccine responses in identical twins. As described in the second report: According to the authors, in identical twins the way T cells responded to vaccination appeared partly convergent and partly personalized. In identical twins, the study followed T cell clones that responded to the vaccine with precision.

The TCR comes from a woman aged 18-35 years in good health. Material: PBMCs. The chain couples TRBV27 to TRBJ2-1; the D gene is possibly TRBD2, with 6 bases matching. CDR3 loop: CASSSRRAGSSYNEQFF. The DNA is TGTGCCAGCAGTTCCCGGCGAGCGGGTAGCTCCTACAATGAGCAGTTCTTC.